This paragraph covers one T cell receptor beta chain sequence. These data are taken from a study of blood T cell repertoires in COVID-19. The germline gives CDR1 SGDLS, CDR2 YYNGEE. The CDR3 consists of 16 residues. J was trimmed by 4 bases and V by 0 bases; bases with no gene match: 3. Measured with immunoSEQ multiplex PCR; TCRdb has only the in-frame clones, and not every one. The profile shows roughly 520,000 clones, 85% to 90% of them singletons. The sequenced material came from PBMCs or T cells enriched from blood (not recorded which). The chain couples TRBV9 to TRBJ2-1; 11 bases fit TRBD2. The TCR was taken from a woman between 40 and 55 years old who had recovered from COVID-19. The CDR3: CASSVGGTSGYNEQFF. The CDR3 bases are TGTGCCAGCAGCGTAGGGGGGACTAGCGGTTACAATGAGCAGTTCTTC.